These 31 T cell receptor beta chains were all obtained from the same sample, sequenced in a study of blood T cell repertoires in COVID-19. Repertoires were generated with immunoSEQ multiplex PCR, while TCRdb's copy carries only in-frame clones and drops some. The sample has about 270,000 clones, approximately 89% seen once; the top ten hold roughly 1.6%. Sequenced: peripheral blood. These receptors all stem from a woman aged 60 to 75 who had recovered from COVID-19.

The V and J genes are TRBV19 and TRBJ1-1; D is ambiguous. Between the trimmed V and J ends, which lost 3 bases and 3 bases, there was a span of 14 bases. The germline V gene encodes CDR1 LNHDA and CDR2 SQIVND (reference sequence). This CDR3 spans 15 amino acids. The CDR3: CASSIPSRRYTEAFF. The CDR3 DNA sequence: TGTGCCAGTAGTATCCCCTCTAGGAGGTACACTGAAGCTTTCTTT.

This clone was detected only once. This CDR3 is CASSLESGGNNQPQHF. DNA for the CDR3: TGCGCCAGCAGCTTGGAGTCCGGGGGGAACAATCAGCCCCAGCATTTT. The J gene is TRBJ1-5, the V gene TRBV5-1; perhaps TRBD1 as D (5 bases). Trimming stripped 0 bases from V and 3 bases from J, with 13 bases between. CDR1 and CDR2 (germline): SGHRS, YFSETQ. There are 16 residues in the CDR3.

This sequence joins TRBV7-2 and TRBJ2-7; 10 bases fit TRBD2. J lost 4 bases, V lost 6 bases, and 12 bases had no gene match. Germline CDR1 reads SGHTA; CDR2 reads FQGNSA. The length of the CDR3 is 16 residues. CDR3 sequence reads: CASRPGAGGVGYEQYF. The CDR3 coding sequence is TGTGCCAGCAGACCCGGAGCGGGGGGGGTCGGATACGAGCAGTACTTC.

The chain has TRBV7-2 and TRBJ2-7, with D possibly matching TRBD1 (6 bases). Germline V gene data show CDR1 as SGHTA and CDR2 as FQGNSA. V was shortened by 2 bases and J by 1 base, with 12 bases between the two germline ends. There are 15 residues in the CDR3. The CDR3 protein is CASSLIRDRSYEQYF. CDR3 in DNA: TGTGCCAGCAGCTTAATTCGAGACAGGTCCTACGAGCAGTACTTC.

The chain carries TRBV28 and TRBJ1-2, with TRBD1 matching 7 bases. CDR3 length equals 16 residues. V lost 7 bases to trimming and J lost 5 bases; unmatched junction nucleotides: 16. The germline V gene encodes CDR1 MDHEN and CDR2 SYDVKM. The CDR3, as DNA: TGTGCCAGCATACCCGGGACAGTACCGAGGAGATATGGCTACACCTTC. Translated, it gives CASIPGTVPRRYGYTF.

The CDR3 DNA is TGTGCCAGCAGCGTAGCTACCGCAAACTCAGATACGCAGTATTTT. It encodes CASSVATANSDTQYF. The chain joins TRBV9 to TRBJ2-3, with no clear D. V lost 0 bases and J lost 4, with 12 bases in between. The CDR3 spans 15 residues. Germline V gives CDR1 SGDLS, CDR2 YYNGEE. The whole variable domain, filled in from reference TRBV9 and TRBJ2-3, reads DSGVTQTPKHLITATGQRVTLRCSPRSGDLSVYWYQQSLDQGLQFLIQYYNGEERAKGNILERFSAQQFPDLHSELNLSSLELGDSALYFCASSVATANSDTQYFGPGTRLTVL.

This rearrangement joins TRBV15 to TRBJ1-4; D ambiguous. The V end was cut by 1 base, the J end by 0 bases, with 9 bases between. The CDR3 loop spans 16 amino acids. The germline gives CDR1 LNHNV, CDR2 YYDKDF (reference sequence). CDR3 amino acids: CATSRGGVTTNEKLFF. CDR3 nucleotides: TGTGCCACCAGCAGAGGGGGAGTTACAACTAATGAAAAACTGTTTTTT.

The chain uses TRBV12-3 or TRBV12-4 and TRBJ1-5, with 7 nucleotides matching TRBD1. The ends lost 3 bases at V and 11 bases at J; junction bases unmatched: 7. The CDR3 totals 13 residues. The CDR3 here is CASSFGQVESQHF. The CDR3 region has the DNA TGTGCCAGCAGTTTCGGACAGGTTGAGTCCCAGCATTTT.

This rearrangement joins TRBV3-1 (or the pseudogene TRBV3-2) to TRBJ1-6; no definite D call. The V gene's germline CDR1 is LGHDT and CDR2 YNNKEL (reference sequence). The CDR3 runs 16 residues. Trimming shortened V by 0 bases and J by 6 bases, and 12 bases separated the two germline ends. The CDR3 nucleotides are TGTGCCAGCAGCCAAGAAACCCGGGGTGGTAATTCACCCCTCCACTTT. This codes for CASSQETRGGNSPLHF.

The gene calls are TRBV19 and TRBJ1-4, with a tentative D call TRBD1 (5 bases). V lost 6 bases and J lost 1, with 12 bases in between. Germline lookup yields CDR1 LNHDA and CDR2 SQIVND (reference sequence). The CDR3 contains 15 residues. The CDR3 region has the DNA TGTGCCAGTAGACAACCGGGACTAACTAATGAAAAACTGTTTTTT. It yields the protein CASRQPGLTNEKLFF.

The rearrangement uses TRBV7-3 and TRBJ1-1; no reliable D call. The CDR3 runs to 15 residues. The V end lost 1 base, the J end lost 0 bases, and 9 bases lay between the germline ends. CDR1 and CDR2 from the germline V gene are SGHTA and FQGTGA. CDR3 protein: CASSLNGPMNTEAFF. Written as DNA, the CDR3 is TGTGCCAGCAGCTTAAATGGGCCGATGAACACTGAAGCTTTCTTT.

The chain combines TRBV7-6 with TRBJ1-1; 7 nucleotides match TRBD1. V was pared by 4 bases and J by 3 bases, with 8 bases of the junction left unmatched. CDR3 length: 15 amino acids. CDR1 and CDR2 (germline): SGHVS, FNYEAQ. As DNA, the CDR3 is TGTGCCAGCAGCTACAACAGGGGAAGTGACACTGAAGCTTTCTTT. Protein sequence: CASSYNRGSDTEAFF.

The V gene is TRBV27, the J gene TRBJ1-5; D might be TRBD1 (6 bases). The CDR3 consists of 15 residues. Germline CDR1 MNHEY, CDR2 SMNVEV (reference sequence). V gave up 4 bases and J gave up 15 bases, with 25 bases separating them. The CDR3 sequence is CASSSLLLGQTPTHF. The CDR3 DNA sequence: TGTGCCAGCAGTTCGCTTCTTCTTGGACAGACCCCAACGCATTTT.

This chain joins TRBV7-2 and TRBJ2-4; 8 nucleotides agree with TRBD1. The CDR3 covers 13 residues. After removal of 5 bases from V and 6 bases from J, the junction contained 3 bases not matched to a gene. The germline V gene encodes CDR1 SGHTA and CDR2 FQGNSA. The CDR3 here is CASSPDRGNIQYF. The CDR3 nucleotides read TGTGCCAGCAGCCCTGACAGGGGAAACATTCAGTACTTC. The full variable domain, with the rest looked up from reference TRBV7-2 and TRBJ2-4, is GAGVSQSPSNKVTEKGKDVELRCDPISGHTALYWYRQSLGQGLEFLIYFQGNSAPDKSGLPSDRFSAERTGGSVSTLTIQRTQQEDSAVYLCASSPDRGNIQYFGAGTRLSVL.

The chain recombines TRBV3-1 (or the pseudogene TRBV3-2) with TRBJ2-6, with a tentative D call TRBD1 (6 bases). With 8 bases removed from V and 13 bases from J, the gap between germline ends came to 24 bases. Germline-derived CDR1 and CDR2 are LGHDT and YNNKEL (reference sequence). CDR3 size: 15 residues. This CDR3 is CASGVTGHTGEVLTF. The CDR3 DNA follows: TGTGCCAGCGGCGTAACAGGGCACACCGGGGAGGTCCTGACTTTC.

The rearrangement uses TRBV5-8 and TRBJ2-7, with 11 bases aligning to TRBD1. Trimming removed 1 base from V and 3 bases from J; junction bases left unmatched: 12. Germline lookup yields CDR1 SGHTS and CDR2 YDEGEE. The CDR3 totals 18 residues. CDR3 residues: CASSLTLWTGGRGYEQYF. For the CDR3, the DNA is TGTGCCAGCAGCTTGACTTTGTGGACAGGGGGCAGAGGCTACGAGCAGTACTTC. The variable domain in full, with the rest retrieved from reference TRBV5-8 and TRBJ2-7, is EAGVTQSPTHLIKTRGQQATLRCSPISGHTSVYWYQQALGLGLQFLLWYDEGEERNRGNFPPRFSGRQFPNYSSELNVNALELEDSALYLCASSLTLWTGGRGYEQYFGPGTRLTVT.

The V call is TRBV6-1, the J call TRBJ2-7; D may be TRBD2 (7 bases). CDR1 and CDR2 from the germline V gene are MNHNS and SASEGT. Trimming stripped 3 bases from V and 3 bases from J, with 18 bases between. The CDR3 runs 16 residues. The CDR3, as DNA: TGTGCCAGCAGTGACGGGGACTCGGGGGGCTTCTACGAGCAGTACTTC. This translates into CASSDGDSGGFYEQYF.

The chain carries TRBV6-6 and TRBJ1-2; 7 bases align to TRBD1. J gave up 5 bases and V 6 bases, and 12 bases lay outside the gene matches. The CDR3 is 15 residues long. In germline, CDR1 is MNHNY, CDR2 SVGAGI (reference sequence). DNA of the CDR3: TGTGCCAGCAGCCCACTATGGGGACAGAATTATGGCTACACCTTC. It translates to CASSPLWGQNYGYTF.

The chain recombines TRBV15 with TRBJ2-7, with a possible D match to TRBD2 (6 bases). Deletions cut 5 bases from V and 2 bases from J, with 19 bases between. This CDR3 is 16 amino acids long. Germline V gene data show CDR1 as LNHNV and CDR2 as YYDKDF (reference sequence). CDR3 sequence: CATSPLPGTSTYEQYF. Written as DNA, the CDR3 is TGTGCCACCAGCCCCCTCCCCGGGACTTCCACCTACGAGCAGTACTTC.

The chain carries TRBV6-5 and TRBJ1-2; D not resolved. Germline assignment: CDR1 MNHEY and CDR2 SVGAGI. The CDR3 has 13 amino acids. Trimming left V 0 bases short and J 8 bases short, with 10 bases between. The CDR3 region has the DNA TGTGCCAGCAGTTACTCGAGACCGGGGGGCTACACCTTC. Translated: CASSYSRPGGYTF.

The count of this clone is one. The V gene is TRBV5-3, the J gene TRBJ2-1; the match to TRBD2 covers 12 bases. TRBV5-3 is treated as an ORF (open reading frame) with a function not yet certain. CDR3 length equals 19 residues. V lost 1 base to trimming and J lost 6 bases; unmatched junction nucleotides: 14. The CDR3 DNA follows: TGTGCCAGAAGCTTGAGCAGACTAGCGGGGGCCGCTGGAACCAATGAGCAGTTCTTC. Amino acids: CARSLSRLAGAAGTNEQFF.

V gene TRBV28 combines with J gene TRBJ1-5; D is unresolved. Looked up from germline, CDR1 is MDHEN and CDR2 is SYDVKM. The CDR3 is 15 residues long. Trimming took 0 bases from V and 2 from J, leaving 8 bases between them. The CDR3 DNA sequence: TGTGCCAGCAGTTTATGGACTCCGGGCAATCAGCCCCAGCATTTT. Amino acid sequence: CASSLWTPGNQPQHF.

The chain joins TRBV27 to TRBJ1-6; perhaps TRBD1 as D (6 bases). The CDR3 loop spans 16 amino acids. Trimming left V 2 bases short and J 3 bases short, with 11 bases between. Per germline, CDR1 MNHEY and CDR2 SMNVEV (reference sequence). This CDR3 is CASSLRTAVYNSPLHF. In DNA form, the CDR3 reads TGTGCCAGCAGTTTAAGGACAGCGGTCTATAATTCACCCCTCCACTTT.

The chain uses TRBV29-1 and TRBJ2-3; 13 nucleotides align to TRBD2. Per germline, CDR1 SQVTM and CDR2 ANQGSEA. Trimming removed 4 bases from V and 4 bases from J; junction bases left unmatched: 5. This CDR3 has 15 amino acids. Here the CDR3 DNA reads TGCAGCGTTGTGGGACTAGCGGGGTCATCAGATACGCAGTATTTT. Amino acid sequence: CSVVGLAGSSDTQYF.

This clone was observed a single time. In DNA, the CDR3 is TGTGCCAGTAGTATAAATACCGGGACAGGGTCCTATGGCTACACCTTC. It translates to CASSINTGTGSYGYTF. The V call is TRBV19, the J call TRBJ1-2; 9 positions match TRBD1. This CDR3 is built from 16 residues. CDR1 and CDR2 from the germline V gene are LNHDA and SQIVND (reference sequence). J was trimmed by 4 bases and V by 2 bases; bases with no gene match: 8.

The chain combines TRBV5-4 with TRBJ1-1; the match to TRBD1 covers 7 bases. Trimming at V came to 4 bases and at J to 6 bases, leaving 9 bases not matched to a gene. CDR3 size: 14 residues. Germline CDR1 is SGHNT and CDR2 is YYREEE (reference sequence). CDR3 nucleotide sequence: TGTGCCAGCAGCCCACTGTTACAGGGGCCTGAAGCTTTCTTT. Amino acid sequence: CASSPLLQGPEAFF.

This clone occurred once. The chain has TRBV7-2 and TRBJ2-5, with a possible D match to TRBD2 (5 bases). The germline gives CDR1 SGHTA, CDR2 FQGNSA. The CDR3 covers 14 residues. V lost 0 bases to trimming and J lost 5 bases, with 10 bases between them. The CDR3 nucleotides are TGTGCCAGCAGCTTAGCGCGGAGGATCGAGACCCAGTACTTC. Translated, it gives CASSLARRIETQYF.

This clone was seen a single time. The V and J genes are TRBV20-1 and TRBJ2-1; TRBD2 matches 10 bases. The germline V gene encodes CDR1 DFQATT and CDR2 SNEGSKA (reference sequence). The V segment lost 6 bases and the J segment 10 bases; nucleotides outside the gene matches: 18. The CDR3 contains 16 residues. DNA for the CDR3: TGCAGTGCGAGTACCCCTAGCGGGGGCTACCACGGGGAGCAGTTCTTC. Its protein product is CSASTPSGGYHGEQFF.

This clone was counted between two and nine times. This rearrangement joins TRBV18 to TRBJ1-5, with TRBD1 identical over 9 bases. The germline V gene encodes CDR1 KGHSH and CDR2 LQKENI. With 2 bases clipped from V and 3 bases from J, the junction kept 5 bases outside the gene matches. The CDR3 is 16 amino acids. CDR3: CASSPSTGGNNQPQHF. CDR3 bases: TGTGCCAGCTCACCATCCACAGGGGGCAACAATCAGCCCCAGCATTTT.

V usage is TRBV25-1 and J usage is TRBJ2-5; 10 bases map to TRBD2. Germline-derived CDR1 and CDR2 are MGHDK and SYGVNS. The CDR3 runs to 15 residues. Germline trimming cut 2 bases from V and 5 bases from J; bases unmatched to any gene: 5. The CDR3 here is CASSEIAGGRETQYF. The DNA of the CDR3 is TGTGCCAGCAGTGAAATAGCGGGGGGTCGGGAGACCCAGTACTTC.

V and J are TRBV9 and TRBJ2-7; possibly TRBD1 for D (7 bases). Deletions cut 0 bases from V and 6 bases from J, with 16 bases between. The length of the CDR3 is 15 residues. Germline V gives CDR1 SGDLS, CDR2 YYNGEE. CDR3 DNA: TGTGCCAGCAGCGTAGACAGTAGGGGGCGGGGCGAGCAGTACTTC. This sequence encodes CASSVDSRGRGEQYF.